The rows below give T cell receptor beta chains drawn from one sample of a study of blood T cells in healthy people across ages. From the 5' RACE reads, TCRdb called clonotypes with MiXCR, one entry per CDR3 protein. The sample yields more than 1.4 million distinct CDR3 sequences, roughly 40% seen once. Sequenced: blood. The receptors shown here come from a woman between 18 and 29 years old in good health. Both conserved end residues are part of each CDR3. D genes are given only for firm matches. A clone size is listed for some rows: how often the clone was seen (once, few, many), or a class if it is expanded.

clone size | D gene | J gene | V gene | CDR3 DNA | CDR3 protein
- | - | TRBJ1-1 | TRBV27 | TGTGCCATCAGTGTGGGACAACAAGCTTTCTTT | CAISVGQQAFF
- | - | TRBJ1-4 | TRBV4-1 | TGCGCCAGCAGCCCAACCGAACAGAGGAATGAAAAACTGTTTTTT | CASSPTEQRNEKLFF
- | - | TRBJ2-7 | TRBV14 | TGTGCCAGCAGCCAAGATCTGGGGGGCGGGAGAACCTACGAGCAGTACTTC | CASSQDLGGGRTYEQYF
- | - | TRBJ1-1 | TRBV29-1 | TGCAGCGCCGCGGCAGGGGCTGAAGCTTTCTTT | CSAAAGAEAFF
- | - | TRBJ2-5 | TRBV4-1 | TGCGCCAGCAGCCAAGAGGCCGACGGGGAGACCCAGTACTTC | CASSQEADGETQYF
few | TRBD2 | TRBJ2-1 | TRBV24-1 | TGTGCCACCAGTGATCCGAGGACTAGCGGCGAGCAGTTCTTC | CATSDPRTSGEQFF
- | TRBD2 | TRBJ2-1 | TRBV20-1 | TGCAGTGCTAGACTAGCGGGGCGGAATGAGCAGTTCTTC | CSARLAGRNEQFF
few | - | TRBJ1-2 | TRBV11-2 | TGTGCCAGCAGCTTAGGAGTCAAGGGGGATGGCTACACCTTC | CASSLGVKGDGYTF
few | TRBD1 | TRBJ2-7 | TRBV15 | TGTGCCACCAGCACCTCAACAGGGGTCACCTACGAGCAGTACTTC | CATSTSTGVTYEQYF
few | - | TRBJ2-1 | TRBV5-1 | TGCGCCAGCAGCCTCGGACAGCTTGTTGGGGATGAGCAGTTCTTC | CASSLGQLVGDEQFF
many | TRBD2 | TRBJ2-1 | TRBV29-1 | TGCAGCGTCGGGGGGGGTTCGCTAGCGGTAGCCAATGAGCAGTTCTTC | CSVGGGSLAVANEQFF
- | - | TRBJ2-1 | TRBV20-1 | TGCAGTGCTCTACCTTTTACAGGGAATGCCTACAATGAGCAGTTCTTC | CSALPFTGNAYNEQFF
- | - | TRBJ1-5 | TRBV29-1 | TGCAGCGCCCGGGCAGATTACAATCAGCCCCAGCATTTT | CSARADYNQPQHF
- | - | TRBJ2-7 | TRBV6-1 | TGTGCCAGCAGCGAACCCGCGGGACTGTTCTACGAGCAGTACTTC | CASSEPAGLFYEQYF
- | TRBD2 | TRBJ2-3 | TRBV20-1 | TGCAGTGCTCTTAGCGGGGGGCCCTCCACAGATACGCAGTATTTT | CSALSGGPSTDTQYF
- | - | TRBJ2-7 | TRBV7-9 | TGTGCCAGCAGCTTAGGAGGGCTGGACAATGAGCAGTACTTC | CASSLGGLDNEQYF
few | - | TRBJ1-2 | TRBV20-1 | TGCAGTGCTAGATCGGGGGGGGCGTATGGCTACACCTTC | CSARSGGAYGYTF
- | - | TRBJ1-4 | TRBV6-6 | TGTGCCAGCAGTTCCCGGGCCGATGAAAAACTGTTTTTT | CASSSRADEKLFF
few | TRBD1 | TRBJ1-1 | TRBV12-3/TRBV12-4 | TGTGCCAGCAGCTCGCGGACAGGCTCTATGAACACTGAAGCTTTCTTT | CASSSRTGSMNTEAFF
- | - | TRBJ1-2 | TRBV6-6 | TGTGCCAGCATGGAAAGGGCTAACTATGGCTACACCTTC | CASMERANYGYTF
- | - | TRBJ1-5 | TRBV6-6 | TGTGCCAGCAGTTCCAACCCGAGCAATCAGCCCCAGCATTTT | CASSSNPSNQPQHF
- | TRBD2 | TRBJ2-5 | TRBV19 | TGTGCCAGTAGTATTGGCACCGGACTAGCGGAAGAGACCCAGTACTTC | CASSIGTGLAEETQYF
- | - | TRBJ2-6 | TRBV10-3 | TGTGCCATCAGCCCCGGTGGATCTGGGGCCAACGTCCTGACTTTC | CAISPGGSGANVLTF
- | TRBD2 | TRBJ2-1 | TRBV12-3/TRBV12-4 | TGTGCCAGCAGTTTGGCGGGGGGGCCGAAGGGCAATGAGCAGTTCTTC | CASSLAGGPKGNEQFF
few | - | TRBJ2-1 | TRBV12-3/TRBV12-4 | TGTGCCAGCAGTCTAGCCCAGGACCCCCTCCTCTACAATGAGCAGTTCTTC | CASSLAQDPLLYNEQFF
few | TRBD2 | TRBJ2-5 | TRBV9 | TGTGCCAGCAGCGTTTCGAGCGGGGGATACCAAGAGACCCAGTACTTC | CASSVSSGGYQETQYF
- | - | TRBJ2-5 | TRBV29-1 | TGCAGCTCCTCCGGGTGGGAGGTTGGACCAGAGACCCAGTACTTC | CSSSGWEVGPETQYF
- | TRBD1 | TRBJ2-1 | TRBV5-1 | TGCGCCAGCAGCTGGGGACAGGGTACCTACGAGCAGTTCTTC | CASSWGQGTYEQFF
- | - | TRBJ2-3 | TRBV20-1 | TGCAGTCCCTCCGGGGCGCGCACAGATACGCAGTATTTT | CSPSGARTDTQYF
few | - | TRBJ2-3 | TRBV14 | TGTGCCAGCAGCCAAGATCCGTTGTTAACAGATACGCAGTATTTT | CASSQDPLLTDTQYF
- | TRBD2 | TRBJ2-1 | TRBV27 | TGTGCCAGCAGTATGGGGAGGGGAGATGGTGAGCAGTTCTTC | CASSMGRGDGEQFF
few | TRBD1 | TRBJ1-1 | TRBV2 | TGTGCCAGTAGCCTACAGGGGTGGGACACTGAAGCTTTCTTT | CASSLQGWDTEAFF
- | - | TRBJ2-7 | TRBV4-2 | TGTGCCAGCAGCCAAGATTATTCAGGGACCTACGAGCAGTACTTC | CASSQDYSGTYEQYF
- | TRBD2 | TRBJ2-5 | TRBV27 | TGTGCCAGCAGTCCCCGGATTAGCGGGGGGGCTGAGACCCAGTACTTC | CASSPRISGGAETQYF
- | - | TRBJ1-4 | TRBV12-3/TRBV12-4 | TGTGCCAGCAGGCCGACAGCAACTAATGAAAAACTGTTTTTT | CASRPTATNEKLFF
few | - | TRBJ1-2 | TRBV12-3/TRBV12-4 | TGTGCCAGCAGTGCAGTTCTGGGGAGACGTTATGGCTACACCTTC | CASSAVLGRRYGYTF
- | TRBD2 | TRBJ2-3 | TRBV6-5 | TGTGCCAGCAGTCGAGCGGGGGGGAACACAGATACGCAGTATTTT | CASSRAGGNTDTQYF
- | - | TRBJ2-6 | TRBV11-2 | TGTGCCAGCAGCGCAAGGGTTGGGGGCTCTGGGGCCAACGTCCTGACTTTC | CASSARVGGSGANVLTF
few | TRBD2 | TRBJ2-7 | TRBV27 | TGTGCCAGCAGTTCCCTCCTCTGGACTAGCGGGAGGTACGAGCAGTACTTC | CASSSLLWTSGRYEQYF
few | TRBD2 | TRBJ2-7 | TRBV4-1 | TGCGCCAGCAGCCCGGTTCGGACTAGCGGGAACTCCTACGAGCAGTACTTC | CASSPVRTSGNSYEQYF
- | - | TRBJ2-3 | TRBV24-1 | TGTGCCACCAGCCACCCTTATAGCACAGATACGCAGTATTTT | CATSHPYSTDTQYF
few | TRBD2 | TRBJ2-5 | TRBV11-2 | TGTGCCAGCAGCTTTGGTAGCGGGGGCCAAGAGACCCAGTACTTC | CASSFGSGGQETQYF
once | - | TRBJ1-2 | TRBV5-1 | TGCGCCAGCGCCAGGGCGTCGGACTATGGCTACACCTTC | CASARASDYGYTF
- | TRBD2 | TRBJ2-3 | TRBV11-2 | TGTGCCAGCAGCCCAGCTAGCGGGGGGACTAGCACAGATATGCAGTATTTT | CASSPASGGTSTDMQYF
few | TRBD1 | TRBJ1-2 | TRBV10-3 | TGTGCCACCCGGCAGCAGACAGGGGATTCTTCCTATGGCTACACCTTC | CATRQQTGDSSYGYTF
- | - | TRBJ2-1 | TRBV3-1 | TGTGCCAGCAGCCAAGAAGCGAACAGGATCTTTACGAGCTCCTACAATGAGCAGTTCTTC | CASSQEANRIFTSSYNEQFF
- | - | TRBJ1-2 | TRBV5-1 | TGCGCCAGCAGCTTGGAGCCAGGGGACTATGGCTACACCTTC | CASSLEPGDYGYTF
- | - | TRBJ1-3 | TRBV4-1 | TGCGCCAGCAGCCAAAATCCCCTACAGGACCCTGGAAACACCATATATTTT | CASSQNPLQDPGNTIYF
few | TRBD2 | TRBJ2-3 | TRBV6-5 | TGTGCCAGCAGTTTGGCTAGCGGATATACAGATACGCAGTATTTT | CASSLASGYTDTQYF
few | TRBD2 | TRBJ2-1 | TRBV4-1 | TGCGCCAGCAGCCAAATAGGGACTAGCGGGGGGTACAATGAGCAGTTCTTC | CASSQIGTSGGYNEQFF
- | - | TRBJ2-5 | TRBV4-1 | TGCGCCAGCAGCCAAGGAAGGGCGGGGCTCCAAGAGACCCAGTACTTC | CASSQGRAGLQETQYF
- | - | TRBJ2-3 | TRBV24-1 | TGTGCCACCAGTGAATTCGGTACAGATACGCAGTATTTT | CATSEFGTDTQYF
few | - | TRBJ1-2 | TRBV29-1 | TGCAGCGTTGAAGAAATGGGGGAGTCTAACTATGGCTACACCTTC | CSVEEMGESNYGYTF
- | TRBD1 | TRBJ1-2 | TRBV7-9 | TGTGCCAGCAGCATATCTACAGGGGGCGGAGGCTACACCTTC | CASSISTGGGGYTF
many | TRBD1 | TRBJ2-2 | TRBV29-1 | TGCAGCGCCAGACAGGGGACCGGGGAGCTGTTTTTT | CSARQGTGELFF